These 5 T cell receptor beta chains originate from one sample sequenced in a study of neurological immune-mediated disorders. Via MiXCR, TCRdb re-called the 5' RACE reads, giving one row per CDR3 protein. The profile shows 39,000 or so distinct CDR3 sequences, approximately 5.1% of them singletons. The sample comprised CD4+ T cells from blood. These receptor sequences come from a man aged 18 to 30 in good health.

In this sample, this clonotype turned up many times. V is TRBV5-5 and J is TRBJ1-4, with a possible D match to TRBD1 (6 bases). V shed 4 bases and J shed 5 bases, with 18 bases lying between them. This CDR3 has 16 amino acids. CDR1 SGHKS and CDR2 YYEKEE come from the germline V gene (reference sequence). CDR3 sequence reads: CASSPGVRGGNEKLFF. In DNA, the CDR3 is TGTGCCAGCAGCCCCGGTGTGAGGGGGGGGAATGAAAAACTGTTTTTT. Complete variable domain (other parts from reference TRBV5-5 and TRBJ1-4): DAGVTQSPTHLIKTRGQQVTLRCSPISGHKSVSWYQQVLGQGPQFIFQYYEKEERGRGNFPDRFSARQFPNYSSELNVNALLLGDSALYLCASSPGVRGGNEKLFFGSGTQLSVL.

The rearrangement joins TRBV12-3 or TRBV12-4 to TRBJ1-2; 8 bases are a match to TRBD1. The junction had 10 bases not matched to a gene; V was cut back by 5 bases and J by 5 bases. The CDR3 contains 15 residues. CDR3 DNA: TGTGCCAGCAGTGCCCAGGACAGGGTAAAATATGGCTACACCTTC. This codes for CASSAQDRVKYGYTF.

At least ten counts were recorded for this clonotype. This chain links TRBV29-1 with TRBJ2-5; D is ambiguous. There are 16 residues in the CDR3. V was pared by 0 bases and J by 1 base, with 15 bases between. Germline CDR1 SQVTM, CDR2 ANQGSEA. The CDR3 DNA reads as TGCAGCGTTGAAGATCCGTGGGATCCCATCCAAGAGACCCAGTACTTC. Translated: CSVEDPWDPIQETQYF.

Ten or more counts support this clonotype. In DNA form, the CDR3 reads TGTGCCAGCAGCGTAGACGGGCGCACCGGGGAGCTGTTTTTT. It specifies CASSVDGRTGELFF. The chain uses TRBV9 and TRBJ2-2; no clear D. This CDR3 is 14 amino acids long. Germline loops: CDR1 SGDLS, CDR2 YYNGEE. Trimming left V 0 bases short and J 4 bases short, with 7 bases between. The whole variable domain, filled in from reference TRBV9 and TRBJ2-2, reads DSGVTQTPKHLITATGQRVTLRCSPRSGDLSVYWYQQSLDQGLQFLIQYYNGEERAKGNILERFSAQQFPDLHSELNLSSLELGDSALYFCASSVDGRTGELFFGEGSRLTVL.

In this sample, this clonotype turned up many times. The chain links TRBV9 to TRBJ1-5; D is uncertain. Germline lookup yields CDR1 SGDLS and CDR2 YYNGEE. Between the trimmed V and J ends, which lost 3 bases and 0 bases, there was a span of 7 bases. The CDR3 has 14 residues. The CDR3 DNA reads as TGTGCCAGCAGCGCCACAGATAGCAATCAGCCCCAGCATTTT. Translating gives CASSATDSNQPQHF.